The entry that follows covers one TCR beta chain sequence. The data originate from a study of cytomegalovirus exposure and HLA in healthy donors. PCR involved 60 Vbeta and 13 Jbeta primers. Sequencing used immunoSEQ multiplex PCR; TCRdb keeps in-frame clones, though not all of them. The data hold about 73,000 clones, with roughly two thirds observed a single time. CDR3 size: 16 residues. Germline V gives CDR1 KGHSH, CDR2 LQKENI. The ends were cut back, 0 bases at V and 0 bases at J, with 9 bases in the middle. The sample was PBMCs. This chain connects TRBV18 to TRBJ1-3, with TRBD1 as a possible D gene (6 bases). The receptor was derived from a woman aged 45-60 years in good health and CMV-seropositive. In DNA form, the CDR3 reads TGTGCCAGCTCACCACCGCAGACAGGCTCTGGAAACACCATATATTTT. Protein: CASSPPQTGSGNTIYF.